This is a list of T cell receptor beta chains from one sample in a study of neurological immune-mediated disorders. TCRdb recomputed calls from the 5' RACE reads with MiXCR, one row per CDR3 protein. The data show around 50,000 distinct CDR3 sequences, around 3.4% seen once. The sequenced sample was PBMCs. These receptors originate from a woman aged 25-40 years with multiple sclerosis. Both conserved end residues are part of each CDR3. D genes are given only for firm matches. Size is omitted from some rows. Given values are once, few, many or a class for expanded clones.

TRBD1,18,TRBJ2-7,many,TRBV15,CATSRDGGPGQNTYEQYF,TGTGCCACCAGCAGAGATGGGGGCCCGGGACAGAACACCTACGAGCAGTACTTC
-,14,TRBJ1-5,many,TRBV20-1,CSARIPGLGQPQHF,TGCAGTGCTAGAATCCCAGGGCTGGGTCAGCCCCAGCATTTT
-,16,TRBJ2-7,many,TRBV15,CATSRGLRADSYEQYF,TGTGCCACCAGCCGAGGACTGCGAGCCGACTCCTACGAGCAGTACTTC
-,13,TRBJ1-1,many,TRBV7-9,CASSPVKNPAAFF,TGTGCCAGCAGCCCCGTTAAAAATCCGGCAGCTTTCTTT
TRBD2,13,TRBJ2-1,many,TRBV12-3/TRBV12-4,CASRWDYSDEQFF,TGTGCCAGCAGATGGGACTATTCTGATGAGCAGTTCTTC
-,14,TRBJ2-5,many,TRBV5-1,CASSPEGPAETQYF,TGCGCCAGCAGTCCGGAGGGCCCGGCCGAGACCCAGTACTTC
TRBD1,14,TRBJ2-3,many,TRBV9,CASSPRTGADTQYF,TGTGCCAGCAGCCCCCGGACAGGGGCAGATACGCAGTATTTT
-,14,TRBJ2-3,many,TRBV5-1,CASSLESSTDTQYF,TGCGCCAGCAGCTTAGAGTCTAGCACAGATACGCAGTATTTT
-,13,TRBJ2-3,many,TRBV6-6,CASRPQGAHTQYF,TGTGCCAGCAGACCCCAAGGGGCACATACGCAGTATTTT
-,15,TRBJ1-2,many,TRBV21-1,CASSEDRERLRGYTF,TGTGCCAGCAGCGAAGACAGGGAACGCCTCCGTGGCTACACCTTC
-,12,TRBJ1-3,few,TRBV20-1,CSAASPGNTIYF,TGCAGTGCCGCGAGTCCTGGAAACACCATATATTTT
TRBD1,15,TRBJ2-7,many,TRBV5-1,CASSLEGQGIYEQYF,TGCGCCAGCAGCTTGGAGGGACAGGGGATCTACGAGCAGTACTTC
TRBD2,12,TRBJ2-7,-,TRBV5-6,CASSWITSEPYF,TGTGCCAGCAGCTGGATTACTAGCGAACCGTACTTC
TRBD2,14,TRBJ2-7,many,TRBV7-2,CASSSLAGNYEQYF,TGTGCCAGCAGCTCTCTAGCGGGAAACTACGAGCAGTACTTC
TRBD2,16,TRBJ2-7,many,TRBV5-1,CASSLVSPTSAHEQYF,TGCGCCAGCAGCTTAGTATCTCCAACTAGCGCCCACGAGCAGTACTTC
TRBD2,15,TRBJ2-3,-,TRBV20-1,CSARKGTSGTDTQYF,TGCAGTGCTAGGAAAGGGACTAGCGGGACGGATACGCAGTATTTT
-,14,TRBJ1-2,many,TRBV12-3/TRBV12-4,CASSLLGPNYGYTF,TGTGCCAGCAGTTTATTGGGACCAAACTATGGCTACACCTTC
-,13,TRBJ2-2,few,TRBV7-6,CASSSPVAGELFF,TGTGCCAGCAGCTCCCCCGTTGCCGGGGAGCTGTTTTTT
TRBD1,15,TRBJ1-1,many,TRBV6-1,CASSGRPETGVEAFF,TGTGCCAGCAGTGGGAGACCGGAAACAGGGGTCGAAGCTTTCTTT
-,15,TRBJ1-1,-,TRBV5-1,CASSPSTGKNTEAFF,TGCGCCAGCAGCCCGTCGACAGGAAAGAACACTGAAGCTTTCTTT
TRBD1,16,TRBJ1-6,many,TRBV5-4,CASSFPMGQENSPLNF,TGTGCCAGCAGCTTCCCCATGGGACAGGAGAATTCACCCCTCAACTTT
TRBD1,13,TRBJ2-2,many,TRBV20-1,CSAGQGHTGELFF,TGCAGTGCTGGACAGGGGCACACCGGGGAGCTGTTTTTT
TRBD1,14,TRBJ1-2,many,TRBV7-2,CASSLAGTEYGYTF,TGTGCCAGCAGCTTGGCCGGGACAGAGTATGGCTACACCTTC
TRBD1,15,TRBJ2-6,many,TRBV5-1,CASSFQGAGANVLTF,TGCGCCAGCAGCTTTCAGGGGGCGGGGGCCAACGTCCTGACTTTC
-,13,TRBJ1-1,many,TRBV9,CASSARMNTEAFF,TGTGCCAGCAGCGCCAGGATGAACACTGAAGCTTTCTTT
-,15,TRBJ1-1,many,TRBV12-3/TRBV12-4,CASSFAGFRDTEAFF,TGTGCCAGCAGTTTCGCGGGATTTCGGGACACTGAAGCTTTCTTT
TRBD2,15,TRBJ2-1,many,TRBV20-1,CSASWAGTSRNEQFF,TGCAGTGCTAGTTGGGCCGGGACTAGCAGGAATGAGCAGTTCTTC
TRBD2,17,TRBJ2-1,many,TRBV7-9,CASSTGGLAGEYNEQFF,TGTGCCAGCAGTACTGGCGGACTAGCGGGGGAGTACAATGAGCAGTTCTTC
TRBD2,17,TRBJ2-3,many,TRBV5-1,CASPQGSGRTRTDTQYF,TGCGCCAGCCCGCAGGGCAGCGGGAGGACCCGCACAGATACGCAGTATTTT
TRBD2,17,TRBJ2-2,-,TRBV20-1,CSARKRTSGGNTGELFF,TGCAGTGCTAGAAAACGGACTAGCGGGGGCAACACCGGGGAGCTGTTTTTT
TRBD2,17,TRBJ2-6,many,TRBV12-3/TRBV12-4,CASSSGGPFSGAKVLTF,TGTGCCAGCAGCTCGGGGGGGCCCTTTTCTGGGGCCAAAGTCCTGACTTTC
-,13,TRBJ1-1,many,TRBV4-3,CASSQTRATEAFF,TGCGCCAGCAGCCAGACCAGGGCAACTGAAGCTTTCTTT
-,12,TRBJ2-7,many,TRBV3-1,CASSSGAYEQYF,TGTGCCAGCTCCTCGGGGGCCTACGAGCAGTACTTC
-,16,TRBJ2-1,many,TRBV6-2/TRBV6-3,CASSQTPRITNNEQFF,TGTGCCAGCAGTCAGACCCCGCGGATCACCAACAATGAGCAGTTCTTC
-,13,TRBJ1-5,many,TRBV27,CASSLTQNQPQHF,TGTGCCAGCAGTTTAACCCAAAATCAGCCCCAGCATTTT
-,13,TRBJ2-7,few,TRBV29-1,CSVEGTFSYEQYF,TGCAGCGTTGAGGGGACATTCAGTTACGAGCAGTACTTC
-,15,TRBJ1-2,-,TRBV20-1,CSARDSGTGLYGYTF,TGCAGTGCTAGAGATTCGGGAACGGGTCTCTATGGCTACACCTTC
-,19,TRBJ2-2,many,TRBV3-1,CASSQPRTADTTITGELFF,TGTGCCAGCAGCCAACCTAGGACCGCGGACACTACAATCACCGGGGAGCTGTTTTTT
-,15,TRBJ1-6,few,TRBV6-2/TRBV6-3,CASSYPAGFSSPLHF,TGTGCCAGCAGTTACCCGGCAGGGTTTAGTTCACCCCTCCACTTT
TRBD2,17,TRBJ2-2,many,TRBV20-1,CSARRGSSGAHPGELFF,TGCAGTGCTAGACGGGGCTCTAGCGGGGCGCATCCGGGGGAGCTGTTTTTT
TRBD1,16,TRBJ1-5,many,TRBV7-6,CASSLGTGGGNQPQHF,TGTGCCAGCAGCTTGGGTACAGGGGGGGGCAATCAGCCCCAGCATTTT
TRBD2,15,TRBJ2-3,many,TRBV20-1,CSGTSGGGSTDTQYF,TGCAGTGGAACCTCAGGCGGGGGGAGCACAGATACGCAGTATTTT
TRBD2,14,TRBJ2-1,many,TRBV29-1,CSGSGRLSYNEQFF,TGCAGCGGTAGCGGGAGACTCTCCTACAATGAGCAGTTCTTC
TRBD1,15,TRBJ2-4,many,TRBV20-1,CSAREQGVAKNIQYF,TGCAGTGCTAGAGAGCAGGGGGTAGCCAAAAACATTCAGTACTTC
-,14,TRBJ2-2,-,TRBV7-8,CASSTVANTGELFF,TGTGCCAGCAGCACAGTAGCGAACACCGGGGAGCTGTTTTTT
-,14,TRBJ2-7,few,TRBV5-1,CASSLDHQGTEQYF,TGCGCCAGCAGCTTGGACCACCAAGGGACCGAGCAGTACTTC
TRBD2,17,TRBJ2-5,many,TRBV5-5,CASSQRETSGRLETQYF,TGTGCCAGCAGCCAAAGAGAGACTAGCGGGAGATTAGAGACCCAGTACTTC
TRBD2,14,TRBJ2-3,many,TRBV7-2,CASSLGLATDTQYF,TGTGCCAGCAGCTTGGGACTAGCCACAGATACGCAGTATTTT
TRBD2,16,TRBJ2-7,many,TRBV5-1,CASSPGTSGGVYEQYF,TGCGCCAGCAGTCCCGGGACTAGCGGGGGGGTTTACGAGCAGTACTTC
TRBD2,14,TRBJ2-7,-,TRBV9,CASSVAGGTYEQYF,TGTGCCAGCAGCGTAGCGGGAGGGACCTACGAGCAGTACTTC
-,15,TRBJ1-1,many,TRBV3-1,CASSQLPGASTEAFF,TGTGCCAGCAGCCAACTACCGGGGGCTTCCACTGAAGCTTTCTTT
TRBD2,15,TRBJ2-1,many,TRBV4-3,CASSQGHSGSGEQFF,TGCGCCAGCAGCCAAGGGCATAGCGGGAGCGGAGAGCAGTTCTTC
-,14,TRBJ1-5,many,TRBV20-1,CSARDEGPIQPQHF,TGCAGTGCTAGAGATGAGGGACCCATTCAGCCCCAGCATTTT
-,14,TRBJ1-2,many,TRBV18,CASSPGQIEYGYTF,TGTGCCAGCTCACCTGGACAGATCGAGTATGGCTACACCTTC
TRBD1,16,TRBJ2-7,many,TRBV12-3/TRBV12-4,CASTSGQGPSSYEQYF,TGTGCCAGCACCTCCGGACAGGGGCCCAGCTCCTACGAGCAGTACTTC
-,14,TRBJ2-7,many,TRBV20-1,CSAPRTLLPYEQYF,TGCAGTGCTCCCCGCACTTTACTCCCCTACGAGCAGTACTTC